This T cell receptor (beta chain) was obtained from a study of blood T cell repertoires in COVID-19. Overall study context: There were acute and convalescent COVID-19 samples, and they came from the United States, Italy and Spain. PBMCs, B-cell-depleted T cells, or T cells were the source of the cDNA or gDNA that made up the material.

In the original processing: From reference gene primer amplification, estimates of nucleated cell counts were derived. Repertoires were generated with immunoSEQ multiplex PCR, while TCRdb's copy carries only in-frame clones and drops some. That table furnishes V, J and clone size, whereas the DNA furnished D and trimming. The sample holds fewer than 100,000 clones, around 80% seen once. The source material was peripheral blood. The TCR comes from a woman between 45 and 60 years old with acute or convalescent COVID-19.

This CDR3 is CASSLGAGVADEQFF. The CDR3 DNA is TGTGCCAGCAGCTTAGGAGCGGGGGTGGCGGATGAGCAGTTCTTC. The V gene is TRBV7-8, the J gene TRBJ2-1; 8 nucleotides match TRBD2. From germline, CDR1 is SGHVS and CDR2 FQNEAQ. The CDR3 runs to 15 residues. With 1 base clipped from V and 8 bases from J, the junction kept 7 bases outside the gene matches. Variable domain in full (rest from reference TRBV7-8 and TRBJ2-1): GAGVSQSPRYKVAKRGQDVALRCDPISGHVSLFWYQQALGQGPEFLTYFQNEAQLDKSGLPSDRFFAERPEGSVSTLKIQRTQQEDSAVYLCASSLGAGVADEQFFGPGTRLTVL.